This is a list of T cell receptor beta chains from one sample in a study of blood T cell repertoires in COVID-19. Repertoires were generated with immunoSEQ multiplex PCR, while TCRdb's copy carries only in-frame clones and drops some. The profile shows under 350,000 clones, more than 75% of them singletons. Sample: PBMCs or T cells enriched from blood (not recorded which). These receptors all come from a man between 60 and 70 years old who had recovered from COVID-19. Each CDR3 is given with its conserved first and last residue. Fields, in order: D gene, clone size, V gene, J gene, CDR3 DNA, CDR3 protein. A D gene is named only where the DNA matches it firmly. The size field is filled for only some rows; it gives once, few, many or a size class.

D gene: NA
clone size: NA
V gene: TRBV7-3
J gene: TRBJ2-5
CDR3 DNA: TGTGCCAGCAGCCATCAGCAGGGGCCGGGAGAGACCCAGTACTTC
CDR3 protein: CASSHQQGPGETQYF

D gene: NA
clone size: NA
V gene: TRBV7-9
J gene: TRBJ1-6
CDR3 DNA: TGTGCCAGCAGCAAAACGGGGGAGTCCTATAATTCACCCCTCCACTTT
CDR3 protein: CASSKTGESYNSPLHF

D gene: TRBD1
clone size: NA
V gene: TRBV7-2
J gene: TRBJ1-1
CDR3 DNA: TGTGCCAGCAGGACAGGGCAAAGGAACACTGAAGCTTTCTTT
CDR3 protein: CASRTGQRNTEAFF

D gene: NA
clone size: NA
V gene: TRBV7-2
J gene: TRBJ2-1
CDR3 DNA: TGTGCCAGCAGCCCTCCGGGTCGGGGGCAGTTCTTC
CDR3 protein: CASSPPGRGQFF

D gene: TRBD1
clone size: NA
V gene: TRBV19
J gene: TRBJ1-2
CDR3 DNA: TGTGCCAGTAGTATGGGGACAGGGACTCTCTCTGGCTACACCTTC
CDR3 protein: CASSMGTGTLSGYTF

D gene: NA
clone size: NA
V gene: TRBV18
J gene: TRBJ1-4
CDR3 DNA: TGTGCCAGCTCCCCCCGGTCCTCTAATGAAAAACTGTTTTTT
CDR3 protein: CASSPRSSNEKLFF

D gene: TRBD2
clone size: many
V gene: TRBV5-1
J gene: TRBJ2-3
CDR3 DNA: TGCGCCAGCAGCCAGGGGACTAGCGCGCAGTATTTT
CDR3 protein: CASSQGTSAQYF

D gene: TRBD1
clone size: few
V gene: TRBV7-3
J gene: TRBJ1-1
CDR3 DNA: TGTGCCAGCAGCTTAGACAGGGTAAACACTGAAGCTTTCTTT
CDR3 protein: CASSLDRVNTEAFF

D gene: NA
clone size: NA
V gene: TRBV7-7
J gene: TRBJ2-3
CDR3 DNA: TGTGCTAGCAGCTTAGGCCGGGCAGATACGCAGTATTTT
CDR3 protein: CASSLGRADTQYF

D gene: TRBD1
clone size: NA
V gene: TRBV6-5
J gene: TRBJ2-7
CDR3 DNA: TGTGCCAGCAGCCGGACAGGGGGCCCCTACGAGCAGTACTTC
CDR3 protein: CASSRTGGPYEQYF

D gene: TRBD1
clone size: NA
V gene: TRBV18
J gene: TRBJ1-5
CDR3 DNA: TGTGCCAGCTCACCAGGACAGGGGGCAGGTCAGCCCCAGCATTTT
CDR3 protein: CASSPGQGAGQPQHF

D gene: NA
clone size: NA
V gene: TRBV7-2
J gene: TRBJ1-1
CDR3 DNA: TGTGCCAGCAGCTTAGTTGGGCGGGGTGAAGCTTTCTTT
CDR3 protein: CASSLVGRGEAFF

D gene: TRBD1
clone size: once
V gene: TRBV5-1
J gene: TRBJ1-4
CDR3 DNA: TGCGCCAGCAGCTTGACGACCGGGACAGGGTACGAAAAACTGTTTTTT
CDR3 protein: CASSLTTGTGYEKLFF

D gene: NA
clone size: NA
V gene: TRBV19
J gene: TRBJ1-2
CDR3 DNA: TGTGCCAGTAGTATTACAGGGAGCAACTATGGCTACACCTTC
CDR3 protein: CASSITGSNYGYTF

D gene: TRBD1
clone size: NA
V gene: TRBV5-5
J gene: TRBJ1-4
CDR3 DNA: TGTGCCAGCAGCGGACAGGGGCAGGCTGAAAAACTGTTTTTT
CDR3 protein: CASSGQGQAEKLFF

D gene: NA
clone size: few
V gene: TRBV6-1
J gene: TRBJ1-2
CDR3 DNA: TGTGCCAGCAGTGAGACCGGAGGTTACTATGGCTACACCTTC
CDR3 protein: CASSETGGYYGYTF

D gene: NA
clone size: few
V gene: TRBV27
J gene: TRBJ1-6
CDR3 DNA: TGTGCCAGCAGTCCAGGAACATATAATTCACCCCTCCACTTT
CDR3 protein: CASSPGTYNSPLHF

D gene: TRBD2
clone size: NA
V gene: TRBV9
J gene: TRBJ2-7
CDR3 DNA: TGTGCCAGCAGCGTAGGGGCTAGCGGGATTTACGAGCAGTACTTC
CDR3 protein: CASSVGASGIYEQYF

D gene: TRBD1
clone size: once
V gene: TRBV19
J gene: TRBJ2-3
CDR3 DNA: TGTGCCAGTAGTGCCATACCGGGACAGGGGAAAGATACGCAGTATTTT
CDR3 protein: CASSAIPGQGKDTQYF

D gene: NA
clone size: NA
V gene: TRBV20-1
J gene: TRBJ1-2
CDR3 DNA: TGCAGTGCCCTTCCGGGCTATGGCTACACCTTC
CDR3 protein: CSALPGYGYTF

D gene: NA
clone size: NA
V gene: TRBV3-1/TRBV3-2
J gene: TRBJ2-7
CDR3 DNA: TGTGCCAGCAGCCGGAGGGGGGGCCACTACGAGCAGTACTTC
CDR3 protein: CASSRRGGHYEQYF

D gene: NA
clone size: NA
V gene: TRBV6-2/TRBV6-3
J gene: TRBJ1-5
CDR3 DNA: TGTGCCAGCAGTTACTCGATTGACGGGTTTCAGCCCCAGCATTTT
CDR3 protein: CASSYSIDGFQPQHF

D gene: NA
clone size: NA
V gene: TRBV7-2
J gene: TRBJ1-6
CDR3 DNA: TGTGCCAGCAGCCGCGCGTGGGGGCTCTATAATTCACCCCTCCACTTT
CDR3 protein: CASSRAWGLYNSPLHF

D gene: NA
clone size: NA
V gene: TRBV7-8
J gene: TRBJ1-2
CDR3 DNA: TGTGCCAGCAGCACGACCAAGGGGACTATCTATGGCTACACCTTC
CDR3 protein: CASSTTKGTIYGYTF

D gene: TRBD1
clone size: NA
V gene: TRBV11-3
J gene: TRBJ2-3
CDR3 DNA: TGTGCCAGCAGCTGGGGACAGGGGGCAACAGATACGCAGTATTTT
CDR3 protein: CASSWGQGATDTQYF

D gene: NA
clone size: once
V gene: TRBV5-1
J gene: TRBJ1-1
CDR3 DNA: TGCGCCAGCAGCGTAACAGGAATTGACACTGAAGCTTTCTTT
CDR3 protein: CASSVTGIDTEAFF

D gene: TRBD2
clone size: NA
V gene: TRBV13
J gene: TRBJ2-3
CDR3 DNA: TGTGCCAGCGAGAGCGGGAGGACAGATACGCAGTATTTT
CDR3 protein: CASESGRTDTQYF

D gene: NA
clone size: NA
V gene: TRBV5-8
J gene: TRBJ1-6
CDR3 DNA: TGTGCCAGCAGCTTGCGCCCCCACGGGGTAAATTCACCCCTCCACTTT
CDR3 protein: CASSLRPHGVNSPLHF

D gene: NA
clone size: NA
V gene: TRBV18
J gene: TRBJ1-1
CDR3 DNA: TGTGCCAGCTCACCACTACCGGGAAACACTGAAGCTTTCTTT
CDR3 protein: CASSPLPGNTEAFF

D gene: TRBD2
clone size: NA
V gene: TRBV7-8
J gene: TRBJ2-1
CDR3 DNA: TGTGCCAGCAGCTCAGGGACTAGCGGGCGTTACAATGAGCAGTTCTTC
CDR3 protein: CASSSGTSGRYNEQFF

D gene: TRBD2
clone size: NA
V gene: TRBV6-2/TRBV6-3
J gene: TRBJ2-5
CDR3 DNA: TGTGCCAGCAGTCGGTTCACTAGCGGGGGCCGGAACGGGGCCCAGTACTTC
CDR3 protein: CASSRFTSGGRNGAQYF

D gene: NA
clone size: NA
V gene: TRBV12-5
J gene: TRBJ2-2
CDR3 DNA: TGTGCTAGTGGTTTGGTGCCAACAAAGAACACCGGGGAGCTGTTTTTT
CDR3 protein: CASGLVPTKNTGELFF

D gene: TRBD2
clone size: NA
V gene: TRBV11-3
J gene: TRBJ2-7
CDR3 DNA: TGTGCCAGCACCCGGCGGGAGCAACCCGAGCAGTACTTC
CDR3 protein: CASTRREQPEQYF

D gene: NA
clone size: NA
V gene: TRBV18
J gene: TRBJ1-1
CDR3 DNA: TGTGCCAGCTCACAGACAGAGAACACTGAAGCTTTCTTT
CDR3 protein: CASSQTENTEAFF

D gene: TRBD1
clone size: NA
V gene: TRBV18
J gene: TRBJ2-2
CDR3 DNA: TGTGCCAGCTACCTACAGGGGGTACCGAACACCGGGGAGCTGTTTTTT
CDR3 protein: CASYLQGVPNTGELFF

D gene: TRBD1
clone size: NA
V gene: TRBV18
J gene: TRBJ1-6
CDR3 DNA: TGTGCCAGCTCACCGGGCGGGACAGGTCATAATTCACCCCTCCACTTT
CDR3 protein: CASSPGGTGHNSPLHF

D gene: TRBD2
clone size: NA
V gene: TRBV5-1
J gene: TRBJ2-1
CDR3 DNA: TGCGCCAGCAGCTTGGGAGCGGGGGGGCCCGGTGAGCAGTTCTTC
CDR3 protein: CASSLGAGGPGEQFF

D gene: TRBD2
clone size: NA
V gene: TRBV4-1
J gene: TRBJ2-7
CDR3 DNA: TGCGCCAGCAGCCAAGGTAATAGCGGGTCAGACGAGCAGTACTTC
CDR3 protein: CASSQGNSGSDEQYF

D gene: TRBD1
clone size: few
V gene: TRBV7-8
J gene: TRBJ2-7
CDR3 DNA: TGTGCCAGCAGCTTAGTATTAGGGGGCGATCACTACGAGCAGTACTTC
CDR3 protein: CASSLVLGGDHYEQYF

D gene: TRBD2
clone size: NA
V gene: TRBV4-3
J gene: TRBJ2-1
CDR3 DNA: TGCGCCAGCACCTCCGGGACTAACTCCTACAATGAGCAGTTCTTC
CDR3 protein: CASTSGTNSYNEQFF